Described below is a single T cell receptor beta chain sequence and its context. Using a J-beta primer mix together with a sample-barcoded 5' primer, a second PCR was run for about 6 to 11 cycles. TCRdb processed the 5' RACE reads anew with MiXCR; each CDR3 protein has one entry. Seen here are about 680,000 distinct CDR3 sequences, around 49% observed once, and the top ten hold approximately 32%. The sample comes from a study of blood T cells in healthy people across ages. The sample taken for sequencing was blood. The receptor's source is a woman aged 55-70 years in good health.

The CDR3 region has the DNA TGTGCCAGCAGCTTATCGGCCCCCAATGAGCAGTTCTTC. Its protein is CASSLSAPNEQFF. The chain combines TRBV7-3 with TRBJ2-1; D not certain. Trimming stripped 2 bases from V and 6 bases from J, with 8 bases between. The CDR3 contains 13 residues. Germline V gene lookup returns CDR1 SGHTA and CDR2 FQGTGA.